Sequencing of this TCR beta chain was carried out in a study of cytomegalovirus exposure and HLA in healthy donors. To note about this clone: The antigen remains undetermined.

Overall study results and limits: In a later analysis, several top co-occurrence clusters appeared linked to parvovirus B19, influenza, CMV and Epstein-Barr virus. Most likely, a cluster of highly shared sequence variants arose as a sequencing artifact. Cytomegalovirus association was listed for 164 TCR beta chains. CMV serostatus was the sole immune exposure data available.

A multiplex PCR was run with 60 Vbeta primers and 13 Jbeta primers. Assay: immunoSEQ multiplex PCR; the TCRdb copy retains only in-frame clones and omits some. The table has around 160,000 clones, roughly 80% seen once. The CDR3 is 16 amino acids. The V gene's germline CDR1 is SGHNT and CDR2 YENEEA. With 5 bases removed from V and 5 bases from J, the gap between germline ends came to 21 bases. Sequenced input: PBMCs. The rearrangement links TRBV11-3 to TRBJ2-5; possibly TRBD2 for D (6 bases). The sequence was obtained from a man in his fifties or sixties in good health and CMV-seropositive. Here the CDR3 reads CASSPGGLLLKETQYF. CDR3 bases: TGTGCCAGCAGCCCTGGGGGACTCCTTCTTAAGGAGACCCAGTACTTC. Filled out from reference TRBV11-3 and TRBJ2-5, the complete variable domain reads EAGVVQSPRYKIIEKKQPVAFWCNPISGHNTLYWYLQNLGQGPELLIRYENEEAVDDSQLPKDRFSAERLKGVDSTLKIQPAELGDSAVYLCASSPGGLLLKETQYFGPGTRLLVL.